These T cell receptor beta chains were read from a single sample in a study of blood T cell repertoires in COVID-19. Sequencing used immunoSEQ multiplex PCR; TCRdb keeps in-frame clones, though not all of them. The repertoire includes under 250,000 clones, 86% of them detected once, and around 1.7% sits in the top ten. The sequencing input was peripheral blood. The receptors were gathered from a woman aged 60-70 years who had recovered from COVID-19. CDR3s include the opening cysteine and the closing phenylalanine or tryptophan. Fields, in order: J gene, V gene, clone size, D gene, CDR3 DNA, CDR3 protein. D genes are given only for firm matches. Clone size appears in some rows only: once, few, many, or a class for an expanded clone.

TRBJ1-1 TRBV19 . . TGTGCCAGTAGTACACAGAACACTGAAGCTTTCTTT CASSTQNTEAFF
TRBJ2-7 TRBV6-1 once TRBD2 TGTGCCAGCAGTGAAAGCGGCGGGCGGGGGAGTGAGCAGTACTTC CASSESGGRGSEQYF
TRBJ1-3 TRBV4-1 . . TGCGCCAGCAGCCCCCCACAGGGACCTGGAAACACCATATATTTT CASSPPQGPGNTIYF
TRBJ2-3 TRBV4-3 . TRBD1 TGCGCCAGCAGCCACTCCGGGACAGGCACAGATACGCAGTATTTT CASSHSGTGTDTQYF
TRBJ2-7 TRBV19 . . TGTGCCAGTAGTATAGGGCCGCGGGCAGGTTCCTACGAGCAGTACTTC CASSIGPRAGSYEQYF
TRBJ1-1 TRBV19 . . TGTGCCAGTAGTATTAGGGGCTATCAAGGCACTGAAGCTTTCTTT CASSIRGYQGTEAFF
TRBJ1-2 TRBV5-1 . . TGCGCCAGCAGCTTGATCAGGGTCGACTATGGCTACACCTTC CASSLIRVDYGYTF
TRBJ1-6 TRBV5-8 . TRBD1 TGTGCCAGCAGCTTGTTAAGGACAGGGGTTCCACCCCTCCACTTT CASSLLRTGVPPLHF
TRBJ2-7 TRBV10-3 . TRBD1 TGTGCCATCAGCCGGGACAGCTCCTACGAGCAGTACTTC CAISRDSSYEQYF
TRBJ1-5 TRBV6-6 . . TGTGCCAGCAGCCAACATAGCAATCAGCCCCAGCATTTT CASSQHSNQPQHF
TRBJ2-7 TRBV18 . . TGTGCCAGCTCACCATCAAGCCGGGACTCCGAGCAGTACTTC CASSPSSRDSEQYF
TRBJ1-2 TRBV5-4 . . TGTGCCAGCAGCTCTTTAACCGGTGACTATGGCTACACCTTC CASSSLTGDYGYTF
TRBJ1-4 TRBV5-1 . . TGCGCCAGCAGCTTGGCGGGGTCGGAAGAAAAACTGTTTTTT CASSLAGSEEKLFF
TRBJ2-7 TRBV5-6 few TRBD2 TGTGCCAGCAGCTTGCCTAGCGGGGGGAGGTACGAGCAGTACTTC CASSLPSGGRYEQYF
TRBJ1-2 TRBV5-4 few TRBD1 TGTGCCAGCAGCTCCCCATCGGGACAGGTTAACTATGGCTACACCTTC CASSSPSGQVNYGYTF
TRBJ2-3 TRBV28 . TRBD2 TGTGCCAGCAGTTATATGAGCGGGGGCACAGATACGCAGTATTTT CASSYMSGGTDTQYF
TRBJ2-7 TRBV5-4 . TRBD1 TGTGCCAGCAGCTTCCGGGACAGCTACGAGCAGTACTTC CASSFRDSYEQYF
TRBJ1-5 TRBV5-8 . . TGTGCCAGCAGCTTGGGGACACATAGCAATCAGCCCCAGCATTTT CASSLGTHSNQPQHF
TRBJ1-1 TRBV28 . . TGTGCCAGCAGTTTATTTCCCCGCGGGGCTTTCTTT CASSLFPRGAFF
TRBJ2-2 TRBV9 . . TGTGCCAGCAGCGTATACAGTCAAGACACCGGGGAGCTGTTTTTT CASSVYSQDTGELFF
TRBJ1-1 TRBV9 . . TGTGCCAGCAGCGTAGGGGGCATGAACACTGAAGCTTTCTTT CASSVGGMNTEAFF
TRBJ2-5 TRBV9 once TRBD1 TGTGCCAGCAGCGCCACGGGACAGCGCTCTAGAGGGTTGCGAGAGACCCAGTACTTC CASSATGQRSRGLRETQYF
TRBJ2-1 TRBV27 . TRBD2 TGTGCCAGCAGTTCCCTCTTCCGCCCAGCGGGGGGGAACAATGAGCAGTTCTTC CASSSLFRPAGGNNEQFF
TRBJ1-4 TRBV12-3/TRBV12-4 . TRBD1 TGTGCCAGCAGTATCAGACAGGGGGAAAAACTGTTTTTT CASSIRQGEKLFF
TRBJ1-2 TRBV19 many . TGTGCCAGCAACCCCGACGGGAAGGGCTATGGCTACACCTTC CASNPDGKGYGYTF
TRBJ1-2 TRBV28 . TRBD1 TGTGCCAGCACCCCCGGGGGACAGGGAGGCTATGGCTACACCTTC CASTPGGQGGYGYTF
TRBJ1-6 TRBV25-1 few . TGTGCCAGCAGCGGGACACCTTATAATTCACCCCTCCACTTT CASSGTPYNSPLHF
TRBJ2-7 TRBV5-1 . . TGCGCCAGCAGCTTGGTCGGAGGGGGCGCAATCTACGAGCAGTACTTC CASSLVGGGAIYEQYF
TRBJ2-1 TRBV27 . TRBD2 TGTGCCAGCAGTTTGGGGCTAGCGGGGGGGATCAATGAGCAGTTCTTC CASSLGLAGGINEQFF
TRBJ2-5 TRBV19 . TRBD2 TGTGCCAGTAGTTCCGGGACTAGCGGGGGGACCCAGTACTTC CASSSGTSGGTQYF
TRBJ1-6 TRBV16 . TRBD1 TGTGCCAGCAGCCCAGGGGACAGGACAAATTCACCCCTCCACTTT CASSPGDRTNSPLHF
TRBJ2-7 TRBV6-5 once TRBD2 TGTGCCAGCAGCCAAGGACTAGTTTCGTACGAGCAGTACTTC CASSQGLVSYEQYF
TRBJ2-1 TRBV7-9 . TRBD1 TGTGCCAGCAGCTTGAAGGACAGGGGATTCGATGAGCAGTTCTTC CASSLKDRGFDEQFF